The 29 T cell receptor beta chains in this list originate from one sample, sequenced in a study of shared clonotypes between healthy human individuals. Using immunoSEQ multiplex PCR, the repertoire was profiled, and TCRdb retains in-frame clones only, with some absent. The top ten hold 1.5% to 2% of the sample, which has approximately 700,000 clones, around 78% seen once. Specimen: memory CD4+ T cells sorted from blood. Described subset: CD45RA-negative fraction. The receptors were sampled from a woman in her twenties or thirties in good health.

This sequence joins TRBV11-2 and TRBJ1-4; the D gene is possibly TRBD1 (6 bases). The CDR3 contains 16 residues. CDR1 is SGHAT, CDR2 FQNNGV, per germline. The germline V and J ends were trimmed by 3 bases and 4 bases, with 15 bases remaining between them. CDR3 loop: CASSFAGGGVNEKLFF. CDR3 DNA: TGTGCCAGCAGCTTCGCCGGAGGGGGGGTTAATGAAAAACTGTTTTTT.

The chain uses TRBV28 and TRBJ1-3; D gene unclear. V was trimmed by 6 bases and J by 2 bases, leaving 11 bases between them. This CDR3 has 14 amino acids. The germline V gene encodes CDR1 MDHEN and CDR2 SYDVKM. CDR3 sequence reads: CASRVGQAGNTIYF. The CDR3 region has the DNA TGTGCCAGCAGAGTCGGGCAGGCTGGAAACACCATATATTTT.

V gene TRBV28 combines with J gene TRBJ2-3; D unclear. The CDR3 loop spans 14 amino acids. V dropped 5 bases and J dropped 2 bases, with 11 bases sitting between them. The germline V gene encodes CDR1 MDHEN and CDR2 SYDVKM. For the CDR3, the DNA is TGTGCCAGCAGTATCGGGCCACTCACAGATACGCAGTATTTT. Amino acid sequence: CASSIGPLTDTQYF.

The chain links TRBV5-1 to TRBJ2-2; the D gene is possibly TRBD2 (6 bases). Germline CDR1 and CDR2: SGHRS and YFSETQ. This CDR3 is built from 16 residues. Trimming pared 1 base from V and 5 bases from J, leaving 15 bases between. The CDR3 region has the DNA TGCGCCAGCAGCTTGTCGGGAGACTCTCGGACCGGGGAGCTGTTTTTT. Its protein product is CASSLSGDSRTGELFF. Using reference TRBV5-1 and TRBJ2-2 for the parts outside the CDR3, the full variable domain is KAGVTQTPRYLIKTRGQQVTLSCSPISGHRSVSWYQQTPGQGLQFLFEYFSETQRNKGNFPGRFSGRQFSNSRSEMNVSTLELGDSALYLCASSLSGDSRTGELFFGEGSRLTVL.

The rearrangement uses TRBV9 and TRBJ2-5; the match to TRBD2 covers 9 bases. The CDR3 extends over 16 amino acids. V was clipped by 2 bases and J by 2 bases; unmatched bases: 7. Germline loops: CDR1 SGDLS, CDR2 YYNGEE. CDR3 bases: TGTGCCAGCAGCGTGGGCGGGAGGGTTGTACAAGAGACCCAGTACTTC. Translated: CASSVGGRVVQETQYF.

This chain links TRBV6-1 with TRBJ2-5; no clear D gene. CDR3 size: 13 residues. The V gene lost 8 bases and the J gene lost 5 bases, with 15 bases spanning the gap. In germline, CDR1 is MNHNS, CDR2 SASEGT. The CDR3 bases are TGTGCCAGCTCAAGGCAGACCTCCGAGACCCAGTACTTC. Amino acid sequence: CASSRQTSETQYF.

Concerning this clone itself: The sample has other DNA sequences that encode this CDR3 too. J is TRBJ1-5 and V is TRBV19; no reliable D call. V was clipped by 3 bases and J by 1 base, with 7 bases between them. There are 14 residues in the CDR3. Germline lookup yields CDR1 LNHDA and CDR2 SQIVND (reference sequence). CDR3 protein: CASSIEGSNQPQHF. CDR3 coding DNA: TGTGCCAGTAGTATTGAAGGGAGCAATCAGCCCCAGCATTTT.

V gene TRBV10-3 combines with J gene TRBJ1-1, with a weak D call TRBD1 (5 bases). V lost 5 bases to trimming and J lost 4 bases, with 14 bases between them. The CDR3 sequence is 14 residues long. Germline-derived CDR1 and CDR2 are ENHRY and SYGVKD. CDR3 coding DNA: TGTGCCATCAGTCGGTCCCAGGGAATCACTGAAGCTTTCTTT. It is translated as CAISRSQGITEAFF.

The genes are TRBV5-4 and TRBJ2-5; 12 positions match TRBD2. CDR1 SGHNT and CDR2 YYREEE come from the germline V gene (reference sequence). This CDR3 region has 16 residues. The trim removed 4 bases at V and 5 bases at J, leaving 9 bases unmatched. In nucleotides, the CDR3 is TGTGCCAGCAGCCCACCCGGACTAGCGGGAACGGAGACCCAGTACTTC. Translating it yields CASSPPGLAGTETQYF.

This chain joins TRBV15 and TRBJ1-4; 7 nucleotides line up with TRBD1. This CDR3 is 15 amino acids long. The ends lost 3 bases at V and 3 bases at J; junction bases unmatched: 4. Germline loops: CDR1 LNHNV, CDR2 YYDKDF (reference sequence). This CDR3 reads CATSRVGGANEKLFF. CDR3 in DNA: TGTGCCACCAGCAGGGTAGGGGGCGCTAATGAAAAACTGTTTTTT.

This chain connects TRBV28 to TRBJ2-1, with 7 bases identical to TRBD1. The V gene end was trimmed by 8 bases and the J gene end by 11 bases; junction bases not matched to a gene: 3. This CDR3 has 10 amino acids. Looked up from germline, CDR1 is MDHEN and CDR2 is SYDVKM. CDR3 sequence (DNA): TGTGCCAGCGGAAGGGGGCAGCAGTTCTTC. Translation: CASGRGQQFF. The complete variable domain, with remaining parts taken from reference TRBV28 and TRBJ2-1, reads DVKVTQSSRYLVKRTGEKVFLECVQDMDHENMFWYRQDPGLGLRLIYFSYDVKMKEKGDIPEGYSVSREKKERFSLILESASTNQTSMYLCASGRGQQFFGPGTRLTVL.

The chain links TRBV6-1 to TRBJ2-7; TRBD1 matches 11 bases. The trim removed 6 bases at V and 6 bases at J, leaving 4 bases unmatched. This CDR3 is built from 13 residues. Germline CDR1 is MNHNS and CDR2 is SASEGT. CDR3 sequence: CASRDRGLGEQYF. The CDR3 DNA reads TGTGCCAGCAGGGACAGGGGGCTAGGCGAGCAGTACTTC.

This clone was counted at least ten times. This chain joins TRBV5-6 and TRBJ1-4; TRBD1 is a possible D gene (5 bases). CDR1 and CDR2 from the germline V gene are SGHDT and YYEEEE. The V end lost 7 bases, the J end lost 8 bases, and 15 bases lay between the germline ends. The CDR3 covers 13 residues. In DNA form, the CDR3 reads TGTGCCAGCTCGGGCAGGGTGGCAGAAAAACTGTTTTTT. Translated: CASSGRVAEKLFF.

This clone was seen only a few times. The CDR3 DNA follows: TGCAGTGCCCCCAACCGCCACGAGCAGTACTTC. Its protein product is CSAPNRHEQYF. J is TRBJ2-7 and V is TRBV20-1, with D hard to call. The CDR3 has 11 residues. The V end lost 6 bases, the J end lost 5 bases, and 11 bases lay between the germline ends. Germline CDR1 reads DFQATT; CDR2 reads SNEGSKA (reference sequence).

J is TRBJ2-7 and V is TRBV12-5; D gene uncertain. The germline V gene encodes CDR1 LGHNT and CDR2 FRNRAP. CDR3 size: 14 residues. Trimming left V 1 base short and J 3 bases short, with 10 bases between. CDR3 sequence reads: CASGLGIVGYEQYF. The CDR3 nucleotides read TGTGCTAGTGGTTTGGGTATTGTAGGCTACGAGCAGTACTTC.

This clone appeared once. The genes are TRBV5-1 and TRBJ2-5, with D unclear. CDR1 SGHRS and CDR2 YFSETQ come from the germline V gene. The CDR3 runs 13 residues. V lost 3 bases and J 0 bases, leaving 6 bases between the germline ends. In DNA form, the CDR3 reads TGCGCCAGCAGCTCCTCATACCAAGAGACCCAGTACTTC. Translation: CASSSSYQETQYF.

The CDR3 coding sequence is TGTGCCAGCAGCCGACAGTACCCTAGCACAGATACGCAGTATTTT. Amino acid sequence: CASSRQYPSTDTQYF. This sequence joins TRBV27 and TRBJ2-3; the D gene is possibly TRBD1 (5 bases). Germline CDR1 MNHEY, CDR2 SMNVEV (reference sequence). The germline V and J ends were trimmed by 6 bases and 0 bases, with 13 bases remaining between them. This CDR3 is 15 amino acids long.

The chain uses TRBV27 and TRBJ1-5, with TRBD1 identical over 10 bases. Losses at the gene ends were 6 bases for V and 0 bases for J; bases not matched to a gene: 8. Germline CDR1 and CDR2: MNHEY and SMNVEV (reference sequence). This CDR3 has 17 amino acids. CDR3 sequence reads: CASRGTGAPYSNQPQHF. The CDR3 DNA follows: TGTGCCAGCAGGGGGACAGGGGCGCCGTATAGCAATCAGCCCCAGCATTTT.

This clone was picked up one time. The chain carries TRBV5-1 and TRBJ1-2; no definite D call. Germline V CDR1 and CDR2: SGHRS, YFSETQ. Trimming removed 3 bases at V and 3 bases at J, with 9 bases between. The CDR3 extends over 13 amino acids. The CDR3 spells CASSYDGHYGYTF. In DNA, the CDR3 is TGCGCCAGCAGCTACGACGGCCACTATGGCTACACCTTC.

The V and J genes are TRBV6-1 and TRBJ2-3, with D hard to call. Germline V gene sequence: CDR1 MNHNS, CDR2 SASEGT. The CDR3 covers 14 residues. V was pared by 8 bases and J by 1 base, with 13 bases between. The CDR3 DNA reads TGTGCCAGCTTAGGGCAGAGCGGCACAGATACGCAGTATTTT. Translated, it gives CASLGQSGTDTQYF.

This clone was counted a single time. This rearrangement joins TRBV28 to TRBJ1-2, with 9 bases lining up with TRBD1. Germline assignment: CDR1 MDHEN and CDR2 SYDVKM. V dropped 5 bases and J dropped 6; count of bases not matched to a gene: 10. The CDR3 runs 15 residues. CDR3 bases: TGTGCCAGCAGTCGGGGGGACAGGGTCGGCAATGGCTACACCTTC. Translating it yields CASSRGDRVGNGYTF.

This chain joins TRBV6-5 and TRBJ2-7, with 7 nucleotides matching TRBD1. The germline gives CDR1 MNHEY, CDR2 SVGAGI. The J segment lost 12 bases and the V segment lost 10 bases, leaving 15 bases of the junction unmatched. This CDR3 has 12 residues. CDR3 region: CATGTDPGVRYF. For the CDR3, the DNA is TGTGCCACCGGGACAGACCCCGGCGTGCGGTACTTC.

The CDR3 nucleotides are TGTGCCATCAGTGAAGGGGGGGCAAATGGCGAAAAACTGTTTTTT. It codes for CAISEGGANGEKLFF. The chain recombines TRBV10-3 with TRBJ1-4; D is perhaps TRBD1 (6 bases). The CDR3 covers 15 residues. The germline V and J ends were trimmed by 3 bases and 8 bases, with 16 bases remaining between them. Germline V gene lookup returns CDR1 ENHRY and CDR2 SYGVKD.

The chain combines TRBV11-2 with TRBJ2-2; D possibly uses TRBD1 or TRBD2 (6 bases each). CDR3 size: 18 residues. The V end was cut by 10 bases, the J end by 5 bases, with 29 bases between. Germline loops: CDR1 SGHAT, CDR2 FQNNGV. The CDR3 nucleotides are TGTGCCACTCGTCGATGGGGCGAGGGGGGCGAGCTAACCGGGGAGCTGTTTTTT. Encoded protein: CATRRWGEGGELTGELFF.

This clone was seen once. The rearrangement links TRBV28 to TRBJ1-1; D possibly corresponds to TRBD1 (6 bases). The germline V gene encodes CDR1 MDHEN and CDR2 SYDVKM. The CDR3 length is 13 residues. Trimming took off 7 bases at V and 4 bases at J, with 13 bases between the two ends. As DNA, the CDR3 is TGTGCCAGCACCCCGGGACATCTCACTGAAGCTTTCTTT. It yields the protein CASTPGHLTEAFF.

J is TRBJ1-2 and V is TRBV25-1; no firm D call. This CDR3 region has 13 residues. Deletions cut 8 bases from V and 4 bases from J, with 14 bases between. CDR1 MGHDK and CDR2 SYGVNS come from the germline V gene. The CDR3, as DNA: TGTGCCAGCGCCGGCGGACGATTCTATGGCTACACCTTC. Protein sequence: CASAGGRFYGYTF.

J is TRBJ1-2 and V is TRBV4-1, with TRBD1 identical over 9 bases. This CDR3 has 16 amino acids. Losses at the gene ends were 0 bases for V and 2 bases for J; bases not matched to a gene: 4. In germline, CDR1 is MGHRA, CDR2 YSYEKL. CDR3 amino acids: CASSQDLQGANYGYTF. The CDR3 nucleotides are TGCGCCAGCAGCCAAGATTTACAGGGGGCAAACTATGGCTACACCTTC.

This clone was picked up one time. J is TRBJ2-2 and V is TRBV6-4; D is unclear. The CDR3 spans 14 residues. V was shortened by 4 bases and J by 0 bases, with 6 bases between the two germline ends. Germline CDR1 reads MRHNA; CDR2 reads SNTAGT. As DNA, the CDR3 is TGTGCCAGCAGTGTTTATGCGAACACCGGGGAGCTGTTTTTT. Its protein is CASSVYANTGELFF.

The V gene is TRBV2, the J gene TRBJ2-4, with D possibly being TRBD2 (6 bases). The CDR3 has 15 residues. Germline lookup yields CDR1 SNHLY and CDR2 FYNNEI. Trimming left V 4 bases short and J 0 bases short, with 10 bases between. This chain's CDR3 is CASSGTILAKNIQYF. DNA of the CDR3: TGTGCCAGCAGTGGGACTATTCTAGCCAAAAACATTCAGTACTTC. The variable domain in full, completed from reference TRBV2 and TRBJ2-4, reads EPEVTQTPSHQVTQMGQEVILRCVPISNHLYFYWYRQILGQKVEFLVSFYNNEISEKSEIFDDQFSVERPDGSNFTLKIRSTKLEDSAMYFCASSGTILAKNIQYFGAGTRLSVL.